This T cell receptor beta chain comes out of a study of cytomegalovirus exposure and HLA in healthy donors. For the study at large: The 120 validation repertoires matched the 600 to 700 first-cohort repertoires in platform, a later analysis reported. Study outcomes and limitations: It was confirmed in vitro that a few of the CMV-associated chains were specific for CMV antigens. According to the study, approximately 150 TCR beta chains were cytomegalovirus-associated.

Deletions cut 8 bases from V and 5 bases from J, with 16 bases between. Germline V gene sequence: CDR1 MDHEN, CDR2 SYDVKM. The CDR3 length is 15 residues. For this clone: Its specificity is not known.

The repertoire was sequenced with immunoSEQ multiplex PCR; TCRdb's copy has only in-frame clones and lacks some. The repertoire consists of some 250,000 clones, with around 87% occurring once and the leading ten covering more than 0.35%. This sequence was found in a woman between 18 and 29 years old in good health and CMV-seronegative. The V gene is TRBV28, the J gene TRBJ1-6, with D perhaps TRBD1 (5 bases). The source material was PBMCs. CDR3 coding DNA: TGTGCCAGCTCCTACCGCGGGACCAATAATTCACCCCTCCACTTT. This encodes CASSYRGTNNSPLHF.